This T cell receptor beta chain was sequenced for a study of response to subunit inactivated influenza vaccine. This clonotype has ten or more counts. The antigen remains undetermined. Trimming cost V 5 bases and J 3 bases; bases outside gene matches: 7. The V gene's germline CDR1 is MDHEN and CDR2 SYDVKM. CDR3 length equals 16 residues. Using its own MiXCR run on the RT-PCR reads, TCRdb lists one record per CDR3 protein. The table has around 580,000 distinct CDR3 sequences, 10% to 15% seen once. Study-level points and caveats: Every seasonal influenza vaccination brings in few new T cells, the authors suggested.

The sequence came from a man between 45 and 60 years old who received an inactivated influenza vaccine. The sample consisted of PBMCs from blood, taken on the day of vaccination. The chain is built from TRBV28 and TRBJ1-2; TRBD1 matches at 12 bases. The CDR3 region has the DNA TGTGCCAGCAGTCTTGGGACAGGGGGCATTGACTATGGCTACACCTTC. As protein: CASSLGTGGIDYGYTF.